These 4 T cell receptor beta chains originate from one sample sequenced in a study of blood T cells in healthy people across ages. Combining a sample-barcoded 5' primer with a J-beta primer mix, a second PCR ran for about 6 to 12 cycles. Each CDR3 protein gets one entry after TCRdb re-called the 5' RACE reads with MiXCR. The sample consists of about 1,400,000 distinct CDR3 sequences, approximately 60% of them appearing once. The sample consisted of blood. The receptors come from a man younger than 35 in good health.

This chain joins TRBV20-1 and TRBJ2-7; 7 nucleotides agree with TRBD1. Germline CDR1 is DFQATT and CDR2 is SNEGSKA (reference sequence). The CDR3 spans 14 residues. Losses at the gene ends were 3 bases for V and 3 bases for J; bases not matched to a gene: 8. The CDR3 sequence is CSASSETGHYEQYF. The CDR3 bases are TGCAGTGCTAGCTCGGAGACAGGGCACTACGAGCAGTACTTC.

The genes are TRBV15 and TRBJ2-3, with D unclear. V lost 0 bases and J 10 bases, leaving 8 bases between the germline ends. CDR3 length equals 12 residues. The V gene's germline CDR1 is LNHNV and CDR2 YYDKDF (reference sequence). This chain's CDR3 is CATSRETGPQYF. DNA of the CDR3: TGTGCCACCAGCAGAGAAACGGGCCCGCAGTATTTT. The whole variable domain, remainder taken from reference TRBV15 and TRBJ2-3, is DAMVIQNPRYQVTQFGKPVTLSCSQTLNHNVMYWYQQKSSQAPKLLFHYYDKDFNNEADTPDNFQSRRPNTSFCFLDIRSPGLGDTAMYLCATSRETGPQYFGPGTRLTVL.

The chain combines TRBV4-2 with TRBJ1-5; D is unclear. Germline assignment: CDR1 LGHNA and CDR2 YNFKEQ. This CDR3 region has 16 residues. The germline V and J ends were trimmed by 0 bases and 0 bases, with 9 bases remaining between them. The chain's CDR3 is CASSQEGGDSNQPQHF. The CDR3 DNA sequence: TGTGCCAGCAGCCAAGAAGGAGGTGATAGCAATCAGCCCCAGCATTTT.

The chain combines TRBV4-2 with TRBJ1-1; 7 bases map to TRBD1. Germline V lookup: CDR1 LGHNA, CDR2 YNFKEQ. Unmatched junction bases numbered 8, after V lost 3 bases and J lost 1 base. The CDR3 runs to 16 residues. The CDR3 spells CASSQGGGQPNTEAFF. In DNA form, the CDR3 reads TGTGCCAGCAGCCAGGGGGGGGGACAGCCGAACACTGAAGCTTTCTTT.